These 28 T cell receptor beta chains were all obtained from the same sample, sequenced in a study of PD-L1 blockade in urothelial cancer. Indicated time point: pretreatment peripheral blood. Profiled with immunoSEQ multiplex PCR; TCRdb holds only in-frame clones, not every one. Of under 50,000 clones in the sample, approximately 85% were seen once. Material: PBMCs, obtained around atezolizumab (anti-PD-L1) treatment. The receptors stem from a man between 45 and 60 years old with urothelial cancer.

This chain joins TRBV6-1 and TRBJ2-5; tentative D call: TRBD2 (6 bases). Germline loops: CDR1 MNHNS, CDR2 SASEGT. V lost 4 bases to trimming and J lost 4 bases, with 22 bases between them. CDR3 size: 17 residues. CDR3 in amino acids: CASSATRETQGGETQYF. The DNA of the CDR3 is TGTGCCAGCAGTGCCACCCGAGAGACCCAGGGAGGAGAGACCCAGTACTTC.

V and J are TRBV19 and TRBJ2-3, with TRBD1 matching over 7 bases. CDR1 is LNHDA, CDR2 SQIVND, per germline (reference sequence). This CDR3 comprises 18 residues. V was pared by 1 base and J by 5 bases, with 15 bases of the junction left unmatched. The CDR3 DNA follows: TGTGCCAGTAGTATAGGGACAGGCCGTGTTCTGAACGGAGATACGCAGTATTTT. Translating gives CASSIGTGRVLNGDTQYF.

This sequence joins TRBV5-6 and TRBJ2-3; D remains ambiguous. The CDR3 covers 16 residues. Germline CDR1 SGHDT, CDR2 YYEEEE. Deletions cut 1 base from V and 0 bases from J, with 12 bases between. CDR3 nucleotides: TGTGCCAGCAGCTTGACGCGGCTAACAAGCACAGATACGCAGTATTTT. Translated: CASSLTRLTSTDTQYF.

This clone has just one count. V gene TRBV7-9 combines with J gene TRBJ2-2; 8 bases align to TRBD2. V lost 0 bases, J lost 8 bases, and 5 bases stayed unmatched. From germline, CDR1 is SEHNR and CDR2 FQNEAQ (reference sequence). The CDR3 extends over 15 amino acids. The CDR3 DNA is TGTGCCAGCAGCTTAGCAGGGACTAGAGGAGGGGAGCTGTTTTTT. It codes for CASSLAGTRGGELFF.

The chain recombines TRBV7-2 with TRBJ2-1; 12 nucleotides agree with TRBD2. Trimming removed 1 base from V and 12 bases from J; junction bases left unmatched: 10. This CDR3 has 16 residues. Germline V gene data show CDR1 as SGHTA and CDR2 as FQGNSA. CDR3 DNA: TGTGCCAGCAGCTTAGTCGGCCTAGCGGGAGGGCCGGGGCAGTTCTTC. Protein product: CASSLVGLAGGPGQFF.

This clone has only one observation. The rearrangement joins TRBV7-6 to TRBJ1-3; D not resolved. The CDR3 runs 16 residues. Germline CDR1 reads SGHVS; CDR2 reads FNYEAQ. V dropped 7 bases and J dropped 4 bases, with 20 bases sitting between them. CDR3 region: CASTQDGGVKGNTIYF. For the CDR3, the DNA is TGTGCCAGCACCCAGGACGGCGGGGTTAAGGGAAACACCATATATTTT.

The J gene is TRBJ2-5, the V gene TRBV7-6; possibly TRBD1 for D (6 bases). The CDR3 sequence is 14 residues long. The germline CDR1 and CDR2 sequences are SGHVS and FNYEAQ. V was clipped by 2 bases and J by 4 bases, with 11 bases between them. The CDR3 coding sequence is TGTGCCAGCAGCTTACAACAGGGAAGAGAGACCCAGTACTTC. Translating gives CASSLQQGRETQYF.

This rearrangement joins TRBV12-5 to TRBJ1-1, with TRBD1 matching over 8 bases. This CDR3 comprises 15 residues. V gave up 2 bases and J gave up 4 bases; unmatched junction bases: 6. CDR1 LGHNT and CDR2 FRNRAP come from the germline V gene. The CDR3 is CASGLSRGRSTEAFF. CDR3 coding DNA: TGTGCTAGTGGTTTGTCCAGGGGGCGCAGCACTGAAGCTTTCTTT.

CDR3 in DNA: TGTGCCACTGTGGACCCCCGACAGTCTTGGGCTTTCTTT. It codes for CATVDPRQSWAFF. V and J are TRBV7-9 and TRBJ1-1; D may be TRBD1 (5 bases). The CDR3 is made up of 13 amino acids. The V and J ends lost 10 bases and 11 bases respectively, with 23 bases between them. Germline V gene lookup returns CDR1 SEHNR and CDR2 FQNEAQ (reference sequence). The full variable domain, its missing parts supplied by reference TRBV7-9 and TRBJ1-1, is DTGVSQNPRHKITKRGQNVTFRCDPISEHNRLYWYRQTLGQGPEFLTYFQNEAQLEKSRLLSDRFSAERPKGSFSTLEIQRTEQGDSAMYLCATVDPRQSWAFFGQGTRLTVV.

The rearrangement uses TRBV19 and TRBJ2-2; TRBD2 agrees at 7 bases. Germline V CDR1 and CDR2: LNHDA, SQIVND (reference sequence). The CDR3 spans 14 residues. Losses at the gene ends were 3 bases for V and 4 bases for J; bases not matched to a gene: 2. CDR3 sequence reads: CASSIIAGTGELFF. As DNA, the CDR3 is TGTGCCAGTAGTATTATAGCGGGCACCGGGGAGCTGTTTTTT.

This chain links TRBV15 with TRBJ2-2; no reliable D call. This CDR3 is built from 13 residues. V lost 4 bases, J lost 4 bases, and 7 bases lay in between. Germline CDR1 reads LNHNV; CDR2 reads YYDKDF (reference sequence). CDR3 in DNA: TGTGCCACCAGCACCACGGGCACCGGGGAGCTGTTTTTT. Translation: CATSTTGTGELFF.

The V and J genes are TRBV7-2 and TRBJ2-1; TRBD2 matches at 9 bases. There are 15 residues in the CDR3. Germline CDR1 is SGHTA and CDR2 is FQGNSA. Trimming at V came to 3 bases and at J to 8 bases, leaving 8 bases not matched to a gene. CDR3 DNA sequence: TGTGCCAGCAGCTTCGACGCGGGGGGGATTGATGAGCAGTTCTTC. Translating gives CASSFDAGGIDEQFF.

The sample holds one count of this clone. The chain links TRBV11-2 to TRBJ1-5, with 7 bases identical to TRBD1. CDR3 length: 14 residues. V lost 2 bases and J lost 3; bases outside the gene matches: 1. Germline CDR1 reads SGHAT; CDR2 reads FQNNGV. The DNA of the CDR3 is TGTGCCAGCAGCTTACAGGGGGTCAATCAGCCCCAGCATTTT. Translated, it gives CASSLQGVNQPQHF.

The chain uses TRBV2 and TRBJ2-1, with D perhaps matching TRBD2 (7 bases). V lost 5 bases, J lost 6 bases, and 17 bases lay in between. The CDR3 sequence is 15 residues long. Per the germline V gene, CDR1 is SNHLY and CDR2 is FYNNEI. CDR3 in amino acids: CASSLLARGGNEQFF. Written as DNA, the CDR3 is TGTGCCAGCAGTCTCCTAGCGAGGGGGGGCAATGAGCAGTTCTTC.

The chain links TRBV7-9 to TRBJ2-3; 8 nucleotides agree with TRBD1. Germline V gene lookup returns CDR1 SEHNR and CDR2 FQNEAQ (reference sequence). This CDR3 contains 13 residues. Trimming at V came to 6 bases and at J to 4 bases, leaving 3 bases not matched to a gene. As DNA, the CDR3 is TGTGCCAGCAGACAGGGGGTAGCAGATACGCAGTATTTT. This gives the protein CASRQGVADTQYF.

This clone was seen a handful of times. The V call is TRBV7-9, the J call TRBJ2-7, with 8 bases lining up with TRBD2. Germline V gene lookup returns CDR1 SEHNR and CDR2 FQNEAQ (reference sequence). CDR3 length: 15 residues. The J segment lost 9 bases and the V segment lost 5 bases, leaving 15 bases of the junction unmatched. The CDR3 is CASSHQTSAETWQYF. As DNA, the CDR3 is TGTGCCAGCAGCCATCAGACTAGCGCTGAAACTTGGCAGTACTTC.

V and J are TRBV5-1 and TRBJ2-1; D possibly corresponds to TRBD2 (5 bases). From germline, CDR1 is SGHRS and CDR2 YFSETQ. V lost 0 bases to trimming and J lost 12 bases, with 7 bases between them. The CDR3 contains 11 residues. The DNA of the CDR3 is TGCGCCAGCAGCTTGGAGGGAGCGCAGTTCTTC. It specifies CASSLEGAQFF.

The V call is TRBV2, the J call TRBJ1-4; no clear D. The germline V gene encodes CDR1 SNHLY and CDR2 FYNNEI. The CDR3 is 14 residues long. Trimming took off 6 bases at V and 4 bases at J, with 12 bases between the two ends. The CDR3 DNA is TGTGCCAGCAGGAGGTCGTGGGTTAATGAAAAACTGTTTTTT. Translation gives CASRRSWVNEKLFF.

This rearrangement joins TRBV27 to TRBJ1-2; D remains ambiguous. CDR1 and CDR2 (germline): MNHEY, SMNVEV (reference sequence). Deletions cut 2 bases from V and 4 bases from J, with 11 bases between. The CDR3 length is 14 residues. CDR3 DNA sequence: TGTGCCAGCAGTTTAAGTGGCCCCTTCTATGGCTACACCTTC. Its protein is CASSLSGPFYGYTF.

The V and J genes are TRBV6-1 and TRBJ2-1; 7 nucleotides match TRBD2. With 7 bases clipped from V and 4 bases from J, the junction kept 10 bases outside the gene matches. This CDR3 is built from 15 residues. Per the germline V gene, CDR1 is MNHNS and CDR2 is SASEGT. CDR3 region: CASTFRDYSYNEQFF. The CDR3 DNA reads as TGTGCCAGCACATTCCGGGACTACTCTTACAATGAGCAGTTCTTC.

V usage is TRBV11-3 and J usage is TRBJ2-1; tentatively, D is TRBD2 (6 bases). This CDR3 is built from 14 residues. Per the germline V gene, CDR1 is SGHNT and CDR2 is YENEEA. Trimming stripped 0 bases from V and 6 bases from J, with 9 bases between. CDR3 residues: CASSLDLGGNEQFF. Written as DNA, the CDR3 is TGTGCCAGCAGCTTAGATCTCGGGGGCAATGAGCAGTTCTTC.

The DNA of the CDR3 is TGTGCCATCAGTGAGGGGGCCGGTCAGCCCCAGCATTTT. Its protein product is CAISEGAGQPQHF. The J gene is TRBJ1-5, the V gene TRBV10-3, with D perhaps TRBD1 (5 bases). V was pared by 2 bases and J by 6 bases, with 8 bases between. Germline V gene lookup returns CDR1 ENHRY and CDR2 SYGVKD. The CDR3 runs to 13 residues.

The chain carries TRBV9 and TRBJ2-1; D is uncertain. Trimming took off 6 bases at V and 9 bases at J, with 13 bases between the two ends. This CDR3 comprises 12 residues. Germline loops: CDR1 SGDLS, CDR2 YYNGEE. The CDR3 nucleotides are TGTGCCAGCAACCCCCGAGAACGTGAGCAGTTCTTC. Translating gives CASNPREREQFF.

This chain connects TRBV21-1 to TRBJ2-7; TRBD1, the D gene given by the table, was not confirmed from the DNA. TRBV21-1 is flagged as a pseudogene. The CDR3 loop spans 20 amino acids. The CDR3 sequence is CASSKGGSIGLGQHHYEQYV. For the CDR3, the DNA is TGTGCCAGCAGCAAAGGAGGTTCTATAGGTCTTGGACAGCACCACTACGAGCAGTACGTC.

The chain links TRBV2 to TRBJ1-5, with 8 bases lining up with TRBD1. The CDR3 sequence is 14 residues long. Trimming took 6 bases from V and 5 from J; bases not matched to a gene: 6. Germline CDR1 SNHLY, CDR2 FYNNEI. The CDR3 reads CASRPGTGDQPQHF. In DNA, the CDR3 is TGTGCCAGCAGACCCGGGACAGGTGATCAGCCCCAGCATTTT.

This chain connects TRBV5-1 to TRBJ2-4, with D perhaps TRBD2 (6 bases). The germline V and J ends were trimmed by 0 bases and 6 bases, with 19 bases remaining between them. The CDR3 contains 17 residues. Germline CDR1 and CDR2: SGHRS and YFSETQ. CDR3 loop: CASSLALRRGAGNIQYF. CDR3 bases: TGCGCCAGCAGCTTGGCCCTACGTCGCGGGGCGGGAAACATTCAGTACTTC.

By share, this clone counts as medium-sized. The V gene is TRBV28, the J gene TRBJ1-1; possibly TRBD1 for D (6 bases). V was shortened by 3 bases and J by 4 bases, with 12 bases between the two germline ends. The CDR3 consists of 14 residues. CDR1 and CDR2 from the germline V gene are MDHEN and SYDVKM. The CDR3 coding sequence is TGTGCCAGCAGTTTCCAGGGGTTGAGCACTGAAGCTTTCTTT. Its protein product is CASSFQGLSTEAFF. Based on the CDR3 plus reference TRBV28 and TRBJ1-1, the full variable domain is DVKVTQSSRYLVKRTGEKVFLECVQDMDHENMFWYRQDPGLGLRLIYFSYDVKMKEKGDIPEGYSVSREKKERFSLILESASTNQTSMYLCASSFQGLSTEAFFGQGTRLTVV.

This clone appeared once. The rearrangement uses TRBV21-1 and TRBJ2-7; TRBD1, the table's D call, lacks a check against the DNA. TRBV21-1 corresponds to a pseudogene. The CDR3 is 18 residues long. DNA for the CDR3: TGTGCCAGCAGCACCCGACCTTTGGACAGGAGGGGACCGGACGAGCAGTACTTC. This gives the protein CASSTRPLDRRGPDEQYF.